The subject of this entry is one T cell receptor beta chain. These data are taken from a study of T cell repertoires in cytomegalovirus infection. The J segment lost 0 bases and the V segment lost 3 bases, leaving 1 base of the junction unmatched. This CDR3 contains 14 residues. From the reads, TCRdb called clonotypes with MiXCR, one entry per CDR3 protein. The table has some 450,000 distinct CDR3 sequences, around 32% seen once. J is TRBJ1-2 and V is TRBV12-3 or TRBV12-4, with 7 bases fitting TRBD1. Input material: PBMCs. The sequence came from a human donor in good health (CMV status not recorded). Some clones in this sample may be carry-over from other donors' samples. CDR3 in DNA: TGTGCCAGCAGTTTCGGGACAGCTAACTATGGCTACACCTTC. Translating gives CASSFGTANYGYTF.